Presented here are 16 T cell receptor beta chains from one specimen sequenced in a study of cytomegalovirus exposure and HLA in healthy donors. PCR involved 60 Vbeta and 13 Jbeta primers. Profiled with immunoSEQ multiplex PCR; TCRdb holds only in-frame clones, not every one. The profile shows 100,000 to 150,000 clones, 73% of them singletons. Sequenced input: PBMCs. The receptors here all came from a man aged 55 to 70 in good health and CMV-seropositive.

The chain employs TRBV6-1 and TRBJ2-7; D gene uncertain. CDR1 is MNHNS, CDR2 SASEGT, per germline. This CDR3 comprises 15 residues. Trimming took 1 base from V and 6 from J, leaving 16 bases between them. The chain's CDR3 is CASSEGATRQSEQYF. The CDR3 nucleotides are TGTGCCAGCAGTGAAGGCGCTACTCGCCAAAGCGAGCAGTACTTC.

This clone has just a few counts. The chain carries TRBV5-5 and TRBJ2-2; 11 bases match TRBD2. The CDR3 sequence is 16 residues long. The J segment lost 5 bases and the V segment lost 2 bases, leaving 5 bases of the junction unmatched. The V gene's germline CDR1 is SGHKS and CDR2 YYEKEE (reference sequence). CDR3 residues: CASSLGLAGVTGELFF. As DNA, the CDR3 is TGTGCCAGCAGCTTAGGACTAGCGGGTGTTACCGGGGAGCTGTTTTTT. Supplemented by reference TRBV5-5 and TRBJ2-2, the full variable domain reads DAGVTQSPTHLIKTRGQQVTLRCSPISGHKSVSWYQQVLGQGPQFIFQYYEKEERGRGNFPDRFSARQFPNYSSELNVNALLLGDSALYLCASSLGLAGVTGELFFGEGSRLTVL.

This sequence joins TRBV5-1 and TRBJ2-5; TRBD1 is a possible D gene (6 bases). This CDR3 is 15 amino acids long. Trimming removed 0 bases at V and 4 bases at J, with 13 bases between. From germline, CDR1 is SGHRS and CDR2 YFSETQ. CDR3 loop: CASSLGSGGAETQYF. The DNA of the CDR3 is TGCGCCAGCAGCTTGGGTTCTGGGGGCGCAGAGACCCAGTACTTC.

The CDR3 region has the DNA TGTGCCAGCGGATATCAGAGGGAGGCCACCATATATTTT. It is translated as CASGYQREATIYF. The chain links TRBV6-5 to TRBJ1-3; unclear D gene. The V and J ends lost 8 bases and 9 bases respectively, with 17 bases between them. Germline V lookup: CDR1 MNHEY, CDR2 SVGAGI. This CDR3 is built from 13 residues.

The J gene is TRBJ2-1, the V gene TRBV7-8, with 10 bases that match TRBD2. This CDR3 has 17 residues. CDR1 SGHVS and CDR2 FQNEAQ come from the germline V gene. V gave up 6 bases and J gave up 0 bases; unmatched junction bases: 8. CDR3 residues: CASRPLAGASSYNEQFF. CDR3 nucleotide sequence: TGTGCCAGCAGGCCTCTAGCGGGGGCGAGCTCCTACAATGAGCAGTTCTTC.

The rearrangement uses TRBV29-1 and TRBJ2-2; 8 nucleotides agree with TRBD1. The CDR3 extends over 15 amino acids. V was pared by 6 bases and J by 2 bases, with 8 bases of the junction left unmatched. In germline, CDR1 is SQVTM, CDR2 ANQGSEA. The CDR3 spells CSVGTGTGNTGELFF. In DNA form, the CDR3 reads TGCAGCGTGGGTACCGGGACAGGCAACACCGGGGAGCTGTTTTTT.

The V call is TRBV6-5, the J call TRBJ2-5; D might be TRBD1 (6 bases). The germline V gene has CDR1 MNHEY and CDR2 SVGAGI. There are 15 residues in the CDR3. V was cut by 2 bases and J by 9 bases, with 19 bases left in between. CDR3: CASSYKEVHTGSQYF. The CDR3 nucleotides read TGTGCCAGCAGTTACAAGGAAGTCCACACAGGGTCCCAGTACTTC.

V is TRBV2 and J is TRBJ2-7; 8 bases line up with TRBD2. Germline lookup yields CDR1 SNHLY and CDR2 FYNNEI. V lost 8 bases, J lost 0 bases, and 9 bases stayed unmatched. This CDR3 comprises 15 residues. The CDR3 loop is CASSGGGKGSYEQYF. Written as DNA, the CDR3 is TGTGCCAGCTCCGGGGGGGGGAAAGGCTCCTACGAGCAGTACTTC. The variable domain in full, with the rest retrieved from reference TRBV2 and TRBJ2-7, is EPEVTQTPSHQVTQMGQEVILRCVPISNHLYFYWYRQILGQKVEFLVSFYNNEISEKSEIFDDQFSVERPDGSNFTLKIRSTKLEDSAMYFCASSGGGKGSYEQYFGPGTRLTVT.

The rearrangement joins TRBV5-4 to TRBJ1-1, with D possibly TRBD1 on 5 matching bases. Trimming left V 4 bases short and J 1 base short, with 14 bases between. Germline CDR1 reads SGHNT; CDR2 reads YYREEE (reference sequence). The CDR3 is 15 residues long. The CDR3 region has the DNA TGTGCCAGCAGCCCTCGCGGGACGGGGAACACTGAAGCTTTCTTT. Translated, it gives CASSPRGTGNTEAFF.

This sequence joins TRBV5-1 and TRBJ1-1, with D perhaps matching TRBD1 (5 bases). Trimming took 4 bases from V and 0 from J, leaving 7 bases between them. The germline V gene encodes CDR1 SGHRS and CDR2 YFSETQ. The CDR3 has 13 amino acids. Here the CDR3 DNA reads TGCGCCAGCAGCCAGACAGTGAACACTGAAGCTTTCTTT. Residues: CASSQTVNTEAFF.

CDR3 sequence: CASSGRQGSFADTQYF. As DNA, the CDR3 is TGTGCCAGTAGTGGGCGACAGGGTTCGTTTGCAGATACGCAGTATTTT. The genes are TRBV19 and TRBJ2-3; 7 bases fit TRBD1. V lost 5 bases and J lost 4; bases outside the gene matches: 12. Germline V gene lookup returns CDR1 LNHDA and CDR2 SQIVND (reference sequence). The CDR3 sequence is 16 residues long. The full variable domain, with the rest looked up from reference TRBV19 and TRBJ2-3, is DGGITQSPKYLFRKEGQNVTLSCEQNLNHDAMYWYRQDPGQGLRLIYYSQIVNDFQKGDIAEGYSVSREKKESFPLTVTSAQKNPTAFYLCASSGRQGSFADTQYFGPGTRLTVL.

This clone has a single count. This chain joins TRBV28 and TRBJ2-4, with 9 bases matching TRBD1. CDR1 is MDHEN, CDR2 SYDVKM, per germline. V shed 6 bases, J shed 7 bases, and the junction held 13 bases outside the gene matches. This CDR3 contains 16 residues. The CDR3 coding sequence is TGTGCCAGCAGGTCGACAGGGGGAGATCATCCCAACATTCAGTACTTC. Protein sequence: CASRSTGGDHPNIQYF.

The chain is built from TRBV5-1 and TRBJ2-7; 9 bases match TRBD1. The trim removed 4 bases at V and 5 bases at J, leaving 10 bases unmatched. CDR1 and CDR2 (germline): SGHRS, YFSETQ. There are 15 residues in the CDR3. As DNA, the CDR3 is TGCGCCAGCAGCGGGGAGGGGACAGGGAACGACGAGCAGTACTTC. Its translation: CASSGEGTGNDEQYF.

The V gene is TRBV6-5, the J gene TRBJ2-3, with D uncertain. In germline, CDR1 is MNHEY, CDR2 SVGAGI. The CDR3 is 11 residues long. Trimming pared 4 bases from V and 4 bases from J, leaving 3 bases between. The CDR3 bases are TGTGCCAGCAGTTCTTCAGATACGCAGTATTTT. Protein product: CASSSSDTQYF.

This chain connects TRBV5-4 to TRBJ2-1; 12 bases fit TRBD2. CDR3 size: 13 residues. Germline V CDR1 and CDR2: SGHNT, YYREEE (reference sequence). After removal of 4 bases from V and 13 bases from J, the junction contained 6 bases not matched to a gene. The CDR3 coding sequence is TGTGCCAGCAGCCCCGGACTAGCGGGGCTCCAGTTCTTC. Its translation: CASSPGLAGLQFF.

This clone occurred a few times. The V gene is TRBV10-3, the J gene TRBJ2-7; possible D gene TRBD1, 6 bases. Trimming removed 5 bases at V and 0 bases at J, with 11 bases between. CDR1 and CDR2 from the germline V gene are ENHRY and SYGVKD. This CDR3 is built from 14 residues. CDR3 DNA sequence: TGTGCCATCAGTTCGGGACAAAACTCCTACGAGCAGTACTTC. Its protein product is CAISSGQNSYEQYF.